These 12 T cell receptor beta chains originate from one sample sequenced in a study of early T cells in non-severe SARS-CoV-2 infection. TCRdb called the 5' RACE reads again in MiXCR, with one record for every CDR3 protein. Seen here are 55,000 to 70,000 distinct CDR3 sequences, 12% observed once, and the top ten hold over 1%. The input for sequencing was whole blood, taken at baseline. The receptors derive from an adult who was a healthcare worker with PCR-confirmed SARS-CoV-2 infection or an uninfected control (not recorded which). The donor label of this sample is uncertain.

The V and J genes are TRBV20-1 and TRBJ2-1; tentative D call: TRBD2 (6 bases). Germline lookup yields CDR1 DFQATT and CDR2 SNEGSKA (reference sequence). CDR3 length: 14 amino acids. The V gene lost 4 bases and the J gene lost 7 bases, with 17 bases spanning the gap. The CDR3 nucleotides are TGCAGTGCTAAATGGGACTCCACGGATAATGAGCAGTTCTTC. It specifies CSAKWDSTDNEQFF.

The J gene is TRBJ2-3, the V gene TRBV10-3, with D unresolved. The CDR3 covers 12 residues. V was clipped by 0 bases and J by 3 bases, with 1 base between them. Germline V lookup: CDR1 ENHRY, CDR2 SYGVKD. The CDR3 loop reads CAISESTDTQYF. For the CDR3, the DNA is TGTGCCATCAGTGAGTCGACAGATACGCAGTATTTT.

This clonotype was found many times. The V call is TRBV4-1, the J call TRBJ2-1, with D tentatively TRBD2 (6 bases). Germline CDR1 reads MGHRA; CDR2 reads YSYEKL. Trimming cost V 4 bases and J 1 base, with 14 bases left between them. The CDR3 extends over 16 amino acids. The CDR3 spells CASSPFGGISYNEQFF. CDR3 nucleotide sequence: TGCGCCAGCAGCCCTTTCGGGGGAATTTCCTACAATGAGCAGTTCTTC.

On this clonotype itself: This clone may be a read error of a much larger clone one base away. The genes are TRBV2 and TRBJ1-4; the D is unclear. Looked up from germline, CDR1 is SNHLY and CDR2 is FYNNEI. CDR3 size: 15 residues. V lost 7 bases and J 7 bases, leaving 19 bases between the germline ends. In DNA, the CDR3 is TGTGCCAGCACAATGTGGGCAGTTCGTACTGAAAAACTGTTTTTT. Residues: CASTMWAVRTEKLFF.

The chain links TRBV5-1 to TRBJ2-3; no definite D call. There are 14 residues in the CDR3. Between the trimmed V and J ends, which lost 0 bases and 3 bases, there was a span of 8 bases. Germline V gene data show CDR1 as SGHRS and CDR2 as YFSETQ. The CDR3 nucleotides are TGCGCCAGCAGCTTGGAACAGAGAACAGATACGCAGTATTTT. Its translation: CASSLEQRTDTQYF.

In its sample, this clonotype was seen once. The CDR3 DNA follows: TGTGCCAGCAGCTTAAGTACAGGGAGCGCTTTCTTT. It translates to CASSLSTGSAFF. The chain carries TRBV7-9 and TRBJ1-1, with TRBD1 as a possible D gene (6 bases). The germline CDR1 and CDR2 sequences are SEHNR and FQNEAQ (reference sequence). V was pared by 2 bases and J by 11 bases, with 12 bases between. The CDR3 is made up of 12 amino acids.

The CDR3 loop is CASSEALREGYEQYV. The CDR3 DNA follows: TGTGCCAGCAGTGAAGCGCTTCGGGAGGGTTACGAGCAGTACGTC. The chain combines TRBV2 with TRBJ2-7, with 8 bases aligning to TRBD2. This CDR3 region has 15 residues. Germline CDR1 and CDR2: SNHLY and FYNNEI. Unmatched junction bases numbered 5, after V lost 0 bases and J lost 4 bases.

This clonotype was counted between two and nine times. This chain uses TRBV7-9 with TRBJ2-7; D is unclear. V shed 3 bases and J shed 4 bases, with 7 bases lying between them. Per germline, CDR1 SEHNR and CDR2 FQNEAQ (reference sequence). The CDR3 has 12 residues. The CDR3 loop reads CASSFADYEQYV. For the CDR3, the DNA is TGTGCCAGCAGCTTCGCTGATTACGAGCAGTACGTC.

V and J are TRBV19 and TRBJ1-5; the D is unclear. Germline V gene lookup returns CDR1 LNHDA and CDR2 SQIVND (reference sequence). The length of the CDR3 is 16 residues. The ends were cut back, 3 bases at V and 0 bases at J, with 12 bases in the middle. The CDR3 nucleotides are TGTGCCAGTAGTATCCGAGGCGACTATAGCAATCAGCCCCAGCATTTT. Amino acids: CASSIRGDYSNQPQHF. The full variable domain, with the rest looked up from reference TRBV19 and TRBJ1-5, is DGGITQSPKYLFRKEGQNVTLSCEQNLNHDAMYWYRQDPGQGLRLIYYSQIVNDFQKGDIAEGYSVSREKKESFPLTVTSAQKNPTAFYLCASSIRGDYSNQPQHFGDGTRLSIL.

This clonotype has only a few counts. The chain links TRBV6-5 to TRBJ2-5; D is ambiguous. V lost 2 bases, J lost 1 base, and 8 bases lay in between. The CDR3 length is 14 residues. Germline V CDR1 and CDR2: MNHEY, SVGAGI. The CDR3 spells CASSYTAAQETQYF. The CDR3 coding sequence is TGTGCCAGCAGTTACACGGCCGCCCAAGAGACCCAGTACTTC.

The chain links TRBV6-5 to TRBJ2-1; weak D call: TRBD2 (5 bases). Germline values: CDR1 MNHEY, CDR2 SVGAGI. The CDR3 spans 11 residues. V was cut by 8 bases and J by 9 bases, with 11 bases left in between. CDR3 sequence reads: CASSASFEQFF. The CDR3 DNA follows: TGTGCCAGCTCCGCTAGCTTTGAGCAGTTCTTC.

The chain recombines TRBV6-5 with TRBJ1-2; D call uncertain. This CDR3 has 14 amino acids. The V and J ends lost 4 bases and 4 bases respectively, with 13 bases between them. CDR1 is MNHEY, CDR2 SVGAGI, per germline. Here the CDR3 reads CASSFIGDFYGYTF. The CDR3 bases are TGTGCCAGCAGTTTTATCGGTGACTTCTATGGCTACACCTTC.